Following are 3 T cell receptor beta chains from one sample sequenced in a study of T cell responses to AZD1222 COVID-19 vaccine. Sequenced by immunoSEQ multiplex PCR; TCRdb stores in-frame clones only, minus some. The data contain 100,000 or so clones, around 84% of them seen just once; the ten biggest clones take up approximately 1.3%. The starting material was peripheral blood, obtained on day 0 of AZD1222 vaccination. These receptors came from an adult in good health.

Worth noting for this clone: One end of the junction does not line up with germline, which may come from a read error. This chain joins TRBV15 and TRBJ1-5; D is unclear. CDR3 length equals 12 residues. The germline CDR1 and CDR2 sequences are LNHNV and YYDKDF (reference sequence). The CDR3 nucleotides read TGTGCCACCAGCGGAGAAAATCAGCCCCAGCATTTT. Its translation: CATSGENQPQHF.

The chain has TRBV19 and TRBJ1-3; D is uncertain. The CDR3 length is 16 residues. CDR1 and CDR2 from the germline V gene are LNHDA and SQIVND (reference sequence). Deletions cut 3 bases from V and 1 base from J, with 13 bases between. CDR3 protein: CASSINQVGSGNTIYF. CDR3 DNA: TGTGCCAGTAGTATTAATCAGGTTGGATCTGGAAACACCATATATTTT.

The rearrangement links TRBV7-2 to TRBJ2-3; 10 nucleotides match TRBD2. This CDR3 comprises 17 residues. V gave up 1 base and J gave up 2 bases; unmatched junction bases: 6. The germline V gene encodes CDR1 SGHTA and CDR2 FQGNSA. This CDR3 reads CASSLVGLAAFTDTQYF. The CDR3 DNA follows: TGTGCCAGCAGCTTAGTCGGACTAGCGGCGTTCACAGATACGCAGTATTTT.